A few counts support the clone carrying this T cell receptor beta chain. Its antigen is currently unknown. The entry originates in a study of vaccination and CD4 T cells after COVID-19. Sequencing of the DNA from cultured CD4+ T cells was carried out with the Oncomine TCR Beta short-read assay. One entry per CDR3 protein results from TCRdb running MiXCR on the PCR reads. The sample holds roughly 10,000 distinct CDR3 sequences, around 30% seen once. The treatment was: approximately 9-day PBMC culture with coronavirus spike peptide pools or control peptides (ViraFEST assay). Deletions cut 4 bases from V and 6 bases from J, with 13 bases between. Germline-derived CDR1 and CDR2 are MDHEN and SYDVKM. This CDR3 spans 14 amino acids.

The TCR comes from a human donor who had recovered from COVID-19. Sequences were derived from CD4+ T cells from blood, cultured in vitro, sampled after SARS-CoV-2 vaccination. The J gene is TRBJ1-5, the V gene TRBV28; D remains ambiguous. CDR3 coding DNA: TGTGCCAGCAGTTCCCCCCCTCGGAGTCAGCCCCAGCATTTT. Amino acids: CASSSPPRSQPQHF.